These T cell receptor beta chains were read from a single sample in a study of PD-1 blockade in classical Hodgkin lymphoma. Repertoires were generated with immunoSEQ multiplex PCR, while TCRdb's copy carries only in-frame clones and drops some. The table shows 20,000 to 25,000 clones, with around 94% occurring only once. Source material: peripheral blood mononuclear cells (PBMCs). These receptors came from a human donor with classical Hodgkin lymphoma. CDR3s include the opening cysteine and the closing phenylalanine or tryptophan. The D gene is left open where the match is weak. Expanded clones get a size class; other rows say once, few or many, or leave the size out.

V gene,D gene,J gene,clone size,CDR3 protein,CDR3 DNA
TRBV7-2,NA,TRBJ2-5,NA,CASSLMVLGPGETQYF,TGTGCCAGCAGCTTAATGGTGTTGGGGCCAGGGGAGACCCAGTACTTC
TRBV11-2,NA,TRBJ1-3,once,CASSRTRAGYSGNTIYF,TGTGCCAGCAGCCGAACTCGGGCGGGGTACTCTGGAAACACCATATATTTT
TRBV10-2,TRBD1,TRBJ2-2,NA,CASSVGTGFANTGELFF,TGCGCCAGCAGTGTAGGGACAGGGTTCGCGAACACCGGGGAGCTGTTTTTT
TRBV6-1,NA,TRBJ2-3,NA,CASSGQSSTDTQYF,TGTGCCAGCAGTGGACAGTCTAGCACAGATACGCAGTATTTT
TRBV7-2,TRBD2,TRBJ2-1,once,CASSLVLAGGHEQFF,TGTGCCAGCAGCTTAGTATTAGCGGGAGGTCATGAGCAGTTCTTC
TRBV7-2,NA,TRBJ2-7,NA,CASSLYTGEAYEQYF,TGTGCCAGCAGCTTATATACTGGAGAAGCATACGAGCAGTACTTC
TRBV6-4,NA,TRBJ2-5,NA,CASSDSQVIDVTQYF,TGTGCCAGCAGTGACTCCCAGGTTATAGACGTGACCCAGTACTTC
TRBV7-3,NA,TRBJ2-5,NA,CASSLTGGLGETQYF,TGTGCCAGCAGCTTAACCGGGGGTCTCGGGGAGACCCAGTACTTC
TRBV10-3,NA,TRBJ1-2,NA,CAISSQNYGYTF,TGTGCCATCAGTTCCCAGAACTATGGCTACACCTTC
TRBV6-1,NA,TRBJ2-2,NA,CASSRTNTGELFF,TGTGCCAGCAGTCGAACCAACACCGGGGAGCTGTTTTTT
TRBV5-4,NA,TRBJ1-1,once,CASSLGGVGAGSTEAFF,TGTGCCAGCAGCTTAGGTGGAGTGGGGGCTGGGAGCACTGAAGCTTTCTTT
TRBV5-1,TRBD2,TRBJ2-5,NA,CASSLGTSGRETQYF,TGCGCCAGCAGCTTGGGGACTAGCGGGAGAGAGACCCAGTACTTC
TRBV5-1,TRBD1,TRBJ2-1,NA,CASSLLPEGASGRNEQFF,TGCGCCAGCAGCTTACTACCCGAGGGGGCGTCGGGTCGAAATGAGCAGTTCTTC
TRBV5-1,TRBD1,TRBJ2-2,NA,CASSVIGPSGQGRGTGELFF,TGCGCCAGCAGCGTTATTGGGCCCTCGGGACAGGGAAGGGGTACCGGGGAGCTGTTTTTT
TRBV19,NA,TRBJ1-2,NA,CASSIGGAFGYTF,TGTGCCAGTAGTATCGGGGGGGCGTTTGGCTACACCTTC
TRBV9,NA,TRBJ2-1,NA,CASSLLTGSSYNEQFF,TGTGCCAGCAGCTTATTAACAGGTAGCTCCTACAATGAGCAGTTCTTC
TRBV30,NA,TRBJ1-6,NA,CAWTSAGVSPLHF,TGTGCCTGGACCTCCGCAGGGGTTTCACCCCTCCACTTT
TRBV5-1,NA,TRBJ2-1,NA,CASSSDSAGGAYNEQFF,TGCGCCAGCAGCTCAGACAGTGCTGGGGGGGCGTACAATGAGCAGTTCTTC
TRBV7-2,NA,TRBJ2-3,once,CASSQGGRNPPNTQYF,TGTGCCAGCAGTCAGGGGGGACGGAACCCACCGAATACGCAGTATTTT
TRBV4-3,NA,TRBJ1-2,NA,CASSHTDRSNYGYTF,TGCGCCAGCAGCCACACGGACCGATCTAACTATGGCTACACCTTC
TRBV6-5,NA,TRBJ1-1,once,CASRTGEWTEAFF,TGTGCCAGCAGGACAGGTGAATGGACTGAAGCTTTCTTT
TRBV5-1,NA,TRBJ2-5,NA,CASSLEGTQYF,TGCGCCAGCAGCTTGGAGGGGACCCAGTACTTC